These 13 T cell receptor beta chains share one sample of origin, sequenced in a study of ipilimumab plus nivolumab after autologous stem cell transplantation. TCRdb's table, derived via immunoSEQ multiplex PCR, lists solely in-frame clones and lacks some. The repertoire includes about 84,000 clones, 75% to 85% of them detected once, and 2.2% sits in the top ten. Here the sequenced sample was PBMCs, taken in a trial of ipilimumab plus nivolumab as post-transplant consolidation. Receptor source: a male donor with diffuse large B-cell lymphoma.

The V and J genes are TRBV19 and TRBJ2-5; 15 bases map to TRBD2. Germline values: CDR1 LNHDA, CDR2 SQIVND (reference sequence). J lost 4 bases, V lost 4 bases, and 4 bases had no gene match. The CDR3 totals 16 residues. The CDR3 DNA sequence: TGTGCCAGTAGTACGGGGACTAGCGGGGGGAGAGAGACCCAGTACTTC. Protein sequence: CASSTGTSGGRETQYF.

The chain has TRBV5-1 and TRBJ2-7; 10 bases agree with TRBD1. The CDR3 runs 14 residues. Germline V gene data show CDR1 as SGHRS and CDR2 as YFSETQ. V shed 3 bases and J 3 bases; nucleotides not matched to a gene: 3. CDR3 residues: CASSSGTGDYEQYF. The CDR3 DNA reads TGCGCCAGCAGCTCCGGGACAGGGGACTACGAGCAGTACTTC.

This chain joins TRBV7-9 and TRBJ2-1; D is undetermined. There are 13 residues in the CDR3. V was pared by 2 bases and J by 6 bases, with 8 bases between. Germline CDR1 reads SEHNR; CDR2 reads FQNEAQ (reference sequence). The CDR3 is CASSLSVGNEQFF. The CDR3 DNA follows: TGTGCCAGCAGCTTATCGGTGGGCAATGAGCAGTTCTTC.

This rearrangement joins TRBV30 to TRBJ1-2, with D possibly TRBD1 on 6 matching bases. Trimming took off 1 base at V and 6 bases at J, with 15 bases between the two ends. The CDR3 spans 14 residues. CDR1 and CDR2 from the germline V gene are GTSNPN and SVGIG (reference sequence). The CDR3 sequence is CAWSALLGGNGYTF. The CDR3 DNA follows: TGTGCCTGGAGTGCCCTTCTCGGGGGCAATGGCTACACCTTC.

CDR3 region: CASSPQETQYF. The CDR3 DNA reads TGTGCCAGCAGTCCCCAAGAGACCCAGTACTTC. The rearrangement uses TRBV2 and TRBJ2-5; D remains unclear. The V gene's germline CDR1 is SNHLY and CDR2 FYNNEI. V lost 5 bases to trimming and J lost 1 base, with 2 bases between them. The CDR3 sequence is 11 residues long.

The chain links TRBV18 to TRBJ2-1; 7 bases map to TRBD1. J gave up 8 bases and V 2 bases, and 6 bases lay outside the gene matches. The germline V gene has CDR1 KGHSH and CDR2 LQKENI. CDR3 length: 14 amino acids. The CDR3 region is CASSPGTAADEQFF. The CDR3 DNA sequence: TGTGCCAGCTCACCAGGGACAGCGGCCGATGAGCAGTTCTTC.

Worth noting for this clone: At one end, the junction sequence differs from germline, possibly due to a read error. The chain has TRBV5-4 and TRBJ2-1, with D perhaps assigned TRBD1 or TRBD2 (6 bases each). This CDR3 is 16 amino acids long. Germline CDR1 and CDR2: SGHNT and YYREEE (reference sequence). CDR3 amino acids: CASSLGIGGRHNEQFF. The DNA of the CDR3 is TGTGCCAGCAGTTTGGGGATTGGGGGGCGACACAATGAGCAGTTCTTC.

The chain links TRBV9 to TRBJ1-2; D unresolved. CDR1 is SGDLS, CDR2 YYNGEE, per germline. The CDR3 is made up of 16 amino acids. V was pared by 0 bases and J by 5 bases, with 17 bases between. CDR3: CASSVEAGHTLYGYTF. The DNA of the CDR3 is TGTGCCAGCAGCGTAGAGGCAGGCCATACGCTATATGGCTACACCTTC. Full variable domain (rest looked up from reference TRBV9 and TRBJ1-2): DSGVTQTPKHLITATGQRVTLRCSPRSGDLSVYWYQQSLDQGLQFLIQYYNGEERAKGNILERFSAQQFPDLHSELNLSSLELGDSALYFCASSVEAGHTLYGYTFGSGTRLTVV.

The chain employs TRBV12-5 and TRBJ2-1; 13 positions match TRBD2. Germline-derived CDR1 and CDR2 are LGHNT and FRNRAP. With V trimmed by 1 base and J by 3 bases, 6 bases remained unmatched. The length of the CDR3 is 18 residues. The CDR3 here is CASGLAHTSGGVYNEQFF. The CDR3 bases are TGTGCTAGTGGTTTGGCTCACACTAGCGGGGGGGTCTACAATGAGCAGTTCTTC.

This chain links TRBV18 with TRBJ2-3, with a weak D call TRBD1 (5 bases). The ends were cut back, 4 bases at V and 2 bases at J, with 13 bases in the middle. CDR3 length: 15 amino acids. CDR1 and CDR2 from the germline V gene are KGHSH and LQKENI. The DNA for the CDR3 is TGTGCCAGCTCACGCGCCCGACAGATCACAGATACGCAGTATTTT. This sequence encodes CASSRARQITDTQYF.

The chain uses TRBV18 and TRBJ2-3, with no clear D. Germline-derived CDR1 and CDR2 are KGHSH and LQKENI. V was clipped by 4 bases and J by 0 bases, with 8 bases between them. This CDR3 contains 14 residues. The CDR3 region is CASSRDPSTDTQYF. Written as DNA, the CDR3 is TGTGCCAGCTCACGGGATCCTAGCACAGATACGCAGTATTTT.

The chain is built from TRBV30 and TRBJ1-1; D unclear. V lost 6 bases to trimming and J lost 0 bases, with 17 bases between them. Germline V gene lookup returns CDR1 GTSNPN and CDR2 SVGIG (reference sequence). CDR3 length: 15 residues. The CDR3: CACKYRGRLNTEAFF. DNA of the CDR3: TGTGCCTGTAAATACAGAGGACGTTTGAACACTGAAGCTTTCTTT.

The chain combines TRBV5-1 with TRBJ2-2; 7 positions agree with TRBD1. V lost 3 bases, J lost 2 bases, and 10 bases stayed unmatched. The CDR3 contains 17 residues. CDR1 and CDR2 (germline): SGHRS, YFSETQ. CDR3 sequence (DNA): TGCGCCAGCAGCTCCACAGGGGCAAGGGGTAACACCGGGGAGCTGTTTTTT. Its translation: CASSSTGARGNTGELFF.